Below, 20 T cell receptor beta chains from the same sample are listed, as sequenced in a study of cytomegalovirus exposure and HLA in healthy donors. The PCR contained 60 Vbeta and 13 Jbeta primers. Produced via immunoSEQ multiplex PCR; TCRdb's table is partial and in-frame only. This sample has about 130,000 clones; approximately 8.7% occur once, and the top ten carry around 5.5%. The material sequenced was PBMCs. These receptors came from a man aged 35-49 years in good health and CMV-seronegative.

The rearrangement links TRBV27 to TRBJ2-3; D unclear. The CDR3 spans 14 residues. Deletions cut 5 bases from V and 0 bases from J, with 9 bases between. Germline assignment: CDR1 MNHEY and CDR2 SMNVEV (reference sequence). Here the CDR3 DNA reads TGTGCCAGCAGTCATGAAACTAGCACAGATACGCAGTATTTT. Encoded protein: CASSHETSTDTQYF.

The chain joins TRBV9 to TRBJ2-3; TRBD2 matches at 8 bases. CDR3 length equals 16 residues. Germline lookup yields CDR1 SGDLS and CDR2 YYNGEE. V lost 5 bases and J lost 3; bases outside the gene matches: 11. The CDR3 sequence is CASRSGSGGPTDTQYF. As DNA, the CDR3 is TGTGCCAGCAGGTCAGGTTCGGGGGGGCCTACAGATACGCAGTATTTT. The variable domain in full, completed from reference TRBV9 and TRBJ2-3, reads DSGVTQTPKHLITATGQRVTLRCSPRSGDLSVYWYQQSLDQGLQFLIQYYNGEERAKGNILERFSAQQFPDLHSELNLSSLELGDSALYFCASRSGSGGPTDTQYFGPGTRLTVL.

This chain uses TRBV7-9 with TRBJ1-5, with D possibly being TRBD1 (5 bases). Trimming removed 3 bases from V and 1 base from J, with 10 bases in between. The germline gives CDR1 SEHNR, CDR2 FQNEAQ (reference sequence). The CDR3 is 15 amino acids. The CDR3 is CASSLGLGSNQPQHF. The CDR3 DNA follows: TGTGCCAGCAGCTTGGGGCTAGGGAGCAATCAGCCCCAGCATTTT.

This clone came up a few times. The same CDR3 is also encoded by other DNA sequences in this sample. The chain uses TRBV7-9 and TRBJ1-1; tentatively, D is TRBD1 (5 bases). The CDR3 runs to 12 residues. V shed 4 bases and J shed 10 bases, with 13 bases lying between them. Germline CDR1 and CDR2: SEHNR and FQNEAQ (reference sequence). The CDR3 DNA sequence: TGTGCCAGCAGCTCCCAGTACGGGGGAGCTTTCTTT. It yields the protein CASSSQYGGAFF.

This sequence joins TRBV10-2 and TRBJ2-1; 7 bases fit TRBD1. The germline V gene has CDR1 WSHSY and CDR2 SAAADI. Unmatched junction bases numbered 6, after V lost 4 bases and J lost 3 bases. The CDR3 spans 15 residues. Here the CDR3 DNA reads TGCGCCAGCAGTGTCGAGGGGGCGAACTACAATGAGCAGTTCTTC. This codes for CASSVEGANYNEQFF.

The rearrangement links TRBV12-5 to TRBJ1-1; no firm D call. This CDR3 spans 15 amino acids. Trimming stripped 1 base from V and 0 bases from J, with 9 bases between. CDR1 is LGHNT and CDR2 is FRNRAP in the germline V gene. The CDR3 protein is CASGLGTDMNTEAFF. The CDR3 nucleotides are TGTGCTAGTGGTTTGGGCACAGACATGAACACTGAAGCTTTCTTT.

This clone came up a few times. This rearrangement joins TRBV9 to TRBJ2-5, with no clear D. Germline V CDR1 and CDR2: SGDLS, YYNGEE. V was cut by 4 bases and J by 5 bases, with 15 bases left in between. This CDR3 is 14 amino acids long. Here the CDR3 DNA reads TGTGCCAGCAGCCCCCGGTCCCTTTGGGAGACCCAGTACTTC. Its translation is CASSPRSLWETQYF.

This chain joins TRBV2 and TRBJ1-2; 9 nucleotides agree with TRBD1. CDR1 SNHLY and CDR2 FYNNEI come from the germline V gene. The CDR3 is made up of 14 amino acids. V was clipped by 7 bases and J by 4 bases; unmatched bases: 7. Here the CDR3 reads CASMGGQGGYGYTF. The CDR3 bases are TGTGCCAGCATGGGGGGACAGGGCGGCTATGGCTACACCTTC.

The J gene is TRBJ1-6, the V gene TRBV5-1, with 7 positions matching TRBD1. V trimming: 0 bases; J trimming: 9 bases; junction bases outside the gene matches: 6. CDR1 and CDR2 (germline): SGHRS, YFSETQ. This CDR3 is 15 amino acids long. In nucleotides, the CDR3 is TGCGCCAGCAGCTTGGTCGGACAGGCGGGTTCACCCCTCCACTTT. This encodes CASSLVGQAGSPLHF.

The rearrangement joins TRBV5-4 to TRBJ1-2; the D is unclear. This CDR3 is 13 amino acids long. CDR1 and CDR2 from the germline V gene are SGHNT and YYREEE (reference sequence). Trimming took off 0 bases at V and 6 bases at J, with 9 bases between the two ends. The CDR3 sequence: CASSLAGVDGYTF. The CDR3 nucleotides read TGTGCCAGCAGCTTGGCCGGGGTGGATGGCTACACCTTC.

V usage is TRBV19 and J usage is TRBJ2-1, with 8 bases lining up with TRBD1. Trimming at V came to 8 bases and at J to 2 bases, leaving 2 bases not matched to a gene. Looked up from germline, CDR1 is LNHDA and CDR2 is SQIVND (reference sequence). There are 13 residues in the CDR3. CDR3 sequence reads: CASGQGPYNEQFF. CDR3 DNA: TGTGCCAGTGGACAGGGACCCTACAATGAGCAGTTCTTC.

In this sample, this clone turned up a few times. CDR3 residues: CASSLAARVEKLFF. The CDR3 DNA reads as TGTGCCAGCAGCTTAGCTGCCCGAGTTGAAAAACTGTTTTTT. This chain joins TRBV7-2 and TRBJ1-4, with no clear D. Germline V gene lookup returns CDR1 SGHTA and CDR2 FQGNSA. This CDR3 is 14 amino acids long. V dropped 0 bases and J dropped 7 bases, with 9 bases sitting between them.

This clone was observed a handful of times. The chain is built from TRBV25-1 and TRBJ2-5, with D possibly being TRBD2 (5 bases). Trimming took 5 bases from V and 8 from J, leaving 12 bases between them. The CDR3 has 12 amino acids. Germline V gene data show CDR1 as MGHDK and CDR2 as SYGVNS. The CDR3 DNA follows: TGTGCCAGCAGTATCGACCGGGATACCCAGTACTTC. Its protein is CASSIDRDTQYF.

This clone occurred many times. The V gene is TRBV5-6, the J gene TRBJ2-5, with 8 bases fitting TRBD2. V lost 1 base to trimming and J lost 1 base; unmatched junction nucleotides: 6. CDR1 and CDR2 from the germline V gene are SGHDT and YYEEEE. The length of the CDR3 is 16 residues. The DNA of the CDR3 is TGTGCCAGCAGCTTGTACAGCGGGGGAGCCCAAGAGACCCAGTACTTC. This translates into CASSLYSGGAQETQYF.

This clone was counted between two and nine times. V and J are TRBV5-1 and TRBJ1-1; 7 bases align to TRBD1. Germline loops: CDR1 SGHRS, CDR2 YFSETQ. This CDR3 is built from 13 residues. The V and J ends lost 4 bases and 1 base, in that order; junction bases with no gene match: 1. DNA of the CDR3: TGCGCCAGCAGCAGGACAGGGAACACTGAAGCTTTCTTT. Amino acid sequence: CASSRTGNTEAFF.

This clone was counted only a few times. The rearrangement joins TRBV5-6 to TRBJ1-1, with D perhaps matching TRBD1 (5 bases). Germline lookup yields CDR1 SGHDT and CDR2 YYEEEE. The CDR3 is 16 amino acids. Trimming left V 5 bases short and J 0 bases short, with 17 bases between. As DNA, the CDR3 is TGTGCCAGCAGTAATCCGACGGGGGTCATGAACACTGAAGCTTTCTTT. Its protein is CASSNPTGVMNTEAFF.

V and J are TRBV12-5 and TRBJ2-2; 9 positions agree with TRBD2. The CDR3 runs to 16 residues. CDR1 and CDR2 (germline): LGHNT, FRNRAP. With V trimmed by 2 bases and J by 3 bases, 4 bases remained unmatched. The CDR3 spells CASGLPAGGHTGELFF. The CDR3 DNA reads TGTGCTAGTGGTTTGCCGGCGGGGGGGCACACCGGGGAGCTGTTTTTT.

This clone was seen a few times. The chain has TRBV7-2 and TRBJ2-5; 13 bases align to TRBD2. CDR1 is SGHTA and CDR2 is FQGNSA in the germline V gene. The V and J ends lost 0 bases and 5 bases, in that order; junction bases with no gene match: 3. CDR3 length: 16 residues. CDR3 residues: CASSLAGLAGSETQYF. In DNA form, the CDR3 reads TGTGCCAGCAGCTTAGCGGGACTAGCGGGGTCGGAGACCCAGTACTTC.

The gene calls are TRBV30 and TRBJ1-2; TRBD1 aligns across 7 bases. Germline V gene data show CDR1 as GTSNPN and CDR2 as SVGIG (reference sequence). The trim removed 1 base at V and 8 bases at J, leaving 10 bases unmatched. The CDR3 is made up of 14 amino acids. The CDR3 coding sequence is TGTGCCTGGAGTGACCTCACAGGGGAGGTAGGCTACACCTTC. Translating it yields CAWSDLTGEVGYTF.

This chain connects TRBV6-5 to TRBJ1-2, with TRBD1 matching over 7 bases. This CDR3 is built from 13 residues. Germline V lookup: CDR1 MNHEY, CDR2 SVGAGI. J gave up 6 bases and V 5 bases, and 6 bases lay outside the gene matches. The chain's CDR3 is CASSHPTGHGYTF. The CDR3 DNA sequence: TGTGCCAGCAGTCACCCGACAGGGCATGGCTACACCTTC.